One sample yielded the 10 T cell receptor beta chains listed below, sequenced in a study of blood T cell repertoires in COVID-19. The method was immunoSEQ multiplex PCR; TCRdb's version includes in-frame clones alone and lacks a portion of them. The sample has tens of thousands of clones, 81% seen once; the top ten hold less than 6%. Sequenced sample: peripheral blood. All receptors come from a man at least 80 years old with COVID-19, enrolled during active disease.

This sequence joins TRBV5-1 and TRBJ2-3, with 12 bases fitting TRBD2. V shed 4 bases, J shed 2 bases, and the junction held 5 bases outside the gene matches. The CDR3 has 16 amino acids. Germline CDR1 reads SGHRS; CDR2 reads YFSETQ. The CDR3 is CASSHPSGGATDTQYF. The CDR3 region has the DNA TGCGCCAGCAGCCACCCTAGCGGGGGGGCCACAGATACGCAGTATTTT.

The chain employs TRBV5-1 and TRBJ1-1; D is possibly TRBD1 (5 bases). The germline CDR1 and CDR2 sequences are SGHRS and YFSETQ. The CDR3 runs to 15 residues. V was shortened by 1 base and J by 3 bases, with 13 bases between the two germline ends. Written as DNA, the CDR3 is TGCGCCAGCAGCTTGTCCCCAGGGATTGACACTGAAGCTTTCTTT. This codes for CASSLSPGIDTEAFF.

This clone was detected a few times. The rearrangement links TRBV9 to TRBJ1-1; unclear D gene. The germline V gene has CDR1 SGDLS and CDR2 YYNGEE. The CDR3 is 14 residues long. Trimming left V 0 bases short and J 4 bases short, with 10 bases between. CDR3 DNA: TGTGCCAGCAGCGTAGGGTCTAGGAGCACTGAAGCTTTCTTT. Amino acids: CASSVGSRSTEAFF.

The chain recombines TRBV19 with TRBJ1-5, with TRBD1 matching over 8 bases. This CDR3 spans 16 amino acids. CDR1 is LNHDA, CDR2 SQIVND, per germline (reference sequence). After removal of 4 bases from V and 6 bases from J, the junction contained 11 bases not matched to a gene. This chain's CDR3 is CASSSTLRGPGQPQHF. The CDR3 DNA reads TGTGCCAGTAGTAGTACTCTCAGGGGGCCGGGTCAGCCCCAGCATTTT.

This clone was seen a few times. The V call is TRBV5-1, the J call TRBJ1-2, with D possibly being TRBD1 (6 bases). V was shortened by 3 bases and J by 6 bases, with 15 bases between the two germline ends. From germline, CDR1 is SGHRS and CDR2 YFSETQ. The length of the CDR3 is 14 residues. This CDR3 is CASSYGRSGDGYTF. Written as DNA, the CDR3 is TGCGCCAGCAGCTACGGGAGGTCAGGGGATGGCTACACCTTC. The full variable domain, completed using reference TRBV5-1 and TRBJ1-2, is KAGVTQTPRYLIKTRGQQVTLSCSPISGHRSVSWYQQTPGQGLQFLFEYFSETQRNKGNFPGRFSGRQFSNSRSEMNVSTLELGDSALYLCASSYGRSGDGYTFGSGTRLTVV.

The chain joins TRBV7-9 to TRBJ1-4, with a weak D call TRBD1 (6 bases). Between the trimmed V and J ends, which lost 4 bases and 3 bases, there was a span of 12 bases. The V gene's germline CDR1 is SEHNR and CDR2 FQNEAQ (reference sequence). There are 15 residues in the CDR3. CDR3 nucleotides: TGTGCCAGCAGCTCCTCAGGGGCGGCTAATGAAAAACTGTTTTTT. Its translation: CASSSSGAANEKLFF.

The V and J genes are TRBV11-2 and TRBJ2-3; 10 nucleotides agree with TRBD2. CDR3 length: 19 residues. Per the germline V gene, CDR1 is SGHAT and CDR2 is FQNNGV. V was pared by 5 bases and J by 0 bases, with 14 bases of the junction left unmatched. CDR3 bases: TGTGCCAGCAGCCCCCGAACTAGCGGGGAGAGAACTAGCACAGATACGCAGTATTTT. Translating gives CASSPRTSGERTSTDTQYF. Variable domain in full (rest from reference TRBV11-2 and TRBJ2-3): EAGVAQSPRYKIIEKRQSVAFWCNPISGHATLYWYQQILGQGPKLLIQFQNNGVVDDSQLPKDRFSAERLKGVDSTLKIQPAKLEDSAVYLCASSPRTSGERTSTDTQYFGPGTRLTVL.

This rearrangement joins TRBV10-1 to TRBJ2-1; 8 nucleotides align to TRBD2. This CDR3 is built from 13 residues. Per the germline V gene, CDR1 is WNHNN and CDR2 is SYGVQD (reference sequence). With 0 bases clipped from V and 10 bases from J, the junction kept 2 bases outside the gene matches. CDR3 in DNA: TGCGCCAGCAGTGAGTCGACGGGGGGGGAGCAGTTCTTC. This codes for CASSESTGGEQFF.

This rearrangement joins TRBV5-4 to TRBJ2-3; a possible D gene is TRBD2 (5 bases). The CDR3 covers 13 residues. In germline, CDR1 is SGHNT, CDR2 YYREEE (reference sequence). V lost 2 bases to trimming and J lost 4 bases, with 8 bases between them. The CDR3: CASSFAGPDTQYF. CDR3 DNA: TGTGCCAGCAGCTTTGCGGGCCCAGATACGCAGTATTTT.

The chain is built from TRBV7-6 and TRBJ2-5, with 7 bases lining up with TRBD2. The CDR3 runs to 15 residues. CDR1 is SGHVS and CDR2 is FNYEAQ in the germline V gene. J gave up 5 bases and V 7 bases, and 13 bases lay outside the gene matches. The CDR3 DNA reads TGTGCCAGCACCATCTTTGGACGGGGAGGGGAGACCCAGTACTTC. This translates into CASTIFGRGGETQYF.